The clone carrying this T cell receptor beta chain is labeled medium-sized based on frequency. This sample was included in a study of CD8 T cells in cerebrospinal fluid in Alzheimer's disease. Looking at the study overall: Clonal expansion of CSF T cells was measured with plate-based and droplet-based single-cell sequencing.

One entry per CDR3 protein, without DNA, is what TCRdb gives after re-calling the 10x single-cell sequencing reads. Recorded for this sample: some 970 distinct CDR3 sequences. The CDR3 has 17 amino acids. CDR1 is SGHRS, CDR2 YFSETQ, per germline. This chain joins TRBV5-1 and TRBJ1-6. The receptor was derived from a human donor with mild cognitive impairment. Sequenced: cerebrospinal fluid. CDR3 sequence: CASSSDGLSSYNSPLHF.